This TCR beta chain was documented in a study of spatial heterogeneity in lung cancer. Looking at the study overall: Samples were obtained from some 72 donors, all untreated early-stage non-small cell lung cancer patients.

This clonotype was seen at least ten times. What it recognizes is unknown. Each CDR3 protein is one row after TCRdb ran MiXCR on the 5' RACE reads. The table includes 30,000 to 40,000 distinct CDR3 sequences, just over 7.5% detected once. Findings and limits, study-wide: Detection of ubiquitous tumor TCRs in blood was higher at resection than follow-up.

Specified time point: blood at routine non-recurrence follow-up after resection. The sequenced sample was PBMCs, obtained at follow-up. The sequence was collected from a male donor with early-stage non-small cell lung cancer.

CDR3 coding DNA: TGTGCCAGCAGCAATAGACAGGGAAGAAGAGGGATCTATGGCTACACCTTC. It encodes CASSNRQGRRGIYGYTF. The V and J genes are TRBV7-9 and TRBJ1-2; 7 nucleotides line up with TRBD1. In germline, CDR1 is SEHNR, CDR2 FQNEAQ (reference sequence). V dropped 5 bases and J dropped 4; count of bases not matched to a gene: 16. The CDR3 consists of 17 residues.